The present TCR beta chain was sequenced within a study of T-cell memory formation after mild COVID-19. Overall study results and limits: Researchers found some responding clones in pre-infection memory, a sign that cross-reactive memory joined.

Notes on this clonotype: Antigen specificity is unknown.

TCRdb reanalysed the 5' RACE reads using MiXCR and keeps one entry per CDR3 protein. The sample lists approximately 350,000 distinct CDR3 sequences, approximately 13% occurring once. The CDR3 is made up of 15 amino acids. V lost 4 bases and J 4 bases, leaving 15 bases between the germline ends. CDR1 and CDR2 (germline): ENHRY, SYGVKD. The gene calls are TRBV10-3 and TRBJ2-3; no definite D call. The origin of this receptor is a man aged 18 to 30 who had mild COVID-19 (a few samples of this study predate the infection). Cell type and time point are not known. Sequencing was performed on PBMCs or a T cell subset sorted from them (not recorded which). This CDR3 is CAISVSSAWADTQYF. CDR3 nucleotides: TGTGCCATCAGTGTCTCTAGTGCGTGGGCAGATACGCAGTATTTT.